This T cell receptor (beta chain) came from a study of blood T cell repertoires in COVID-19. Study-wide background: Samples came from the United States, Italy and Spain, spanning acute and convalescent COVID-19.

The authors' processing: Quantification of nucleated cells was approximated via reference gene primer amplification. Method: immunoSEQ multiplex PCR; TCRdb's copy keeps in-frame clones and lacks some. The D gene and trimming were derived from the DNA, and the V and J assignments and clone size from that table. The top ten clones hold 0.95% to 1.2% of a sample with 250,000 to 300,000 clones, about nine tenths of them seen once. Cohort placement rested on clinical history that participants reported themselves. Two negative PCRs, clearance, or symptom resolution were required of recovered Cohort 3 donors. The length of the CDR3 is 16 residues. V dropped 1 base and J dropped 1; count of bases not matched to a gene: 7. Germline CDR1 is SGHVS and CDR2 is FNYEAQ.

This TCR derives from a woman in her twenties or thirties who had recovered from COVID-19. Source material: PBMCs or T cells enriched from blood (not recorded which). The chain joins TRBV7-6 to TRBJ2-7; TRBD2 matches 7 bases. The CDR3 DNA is TGTGCCAGCAGCTTAGGGGCGGGAGAGACTTCCTACGAGCAGTACTTC. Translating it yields CASSLGAGETSYEQYF. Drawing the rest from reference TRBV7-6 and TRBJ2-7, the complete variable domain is GAGVSQSPRYKVTKRGQDVALRCDPISGHVSLYWYRQALGQGPEFLTYFNYEAQQDKSGLPNDRFSAERPEGSISTLTIQRTEQRDSAMYRCASSLGAGETSYEQYFGPGTRLTVT.